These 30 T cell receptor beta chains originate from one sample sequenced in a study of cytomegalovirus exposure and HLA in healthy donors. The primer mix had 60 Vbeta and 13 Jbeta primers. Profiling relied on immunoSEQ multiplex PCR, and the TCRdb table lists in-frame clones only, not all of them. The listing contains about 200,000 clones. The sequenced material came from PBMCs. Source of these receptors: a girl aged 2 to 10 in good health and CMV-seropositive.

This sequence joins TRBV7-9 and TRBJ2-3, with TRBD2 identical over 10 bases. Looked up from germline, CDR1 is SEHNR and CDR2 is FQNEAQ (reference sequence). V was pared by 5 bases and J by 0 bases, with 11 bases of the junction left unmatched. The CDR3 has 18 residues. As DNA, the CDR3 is TGTGCCAGCAGCCCCGGCGGAGCGGGAGGGTTGAGCACAGATACGCAGTATTTT. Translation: CASSPGGAGGLSTDTQYF.

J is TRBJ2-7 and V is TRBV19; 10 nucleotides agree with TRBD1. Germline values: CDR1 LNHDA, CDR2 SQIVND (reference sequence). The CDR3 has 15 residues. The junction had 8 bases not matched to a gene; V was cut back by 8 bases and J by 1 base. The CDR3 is CASWNGDRGSYEQYF. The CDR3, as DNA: TGTGCCAGTTGGAATGGGGACAGGGGATCCTACGAGCAGTACTTC. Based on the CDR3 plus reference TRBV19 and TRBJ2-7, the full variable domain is DGGITQSPKYLFRKEGQNVTLSCEQNLNHDAMYWYRQDPGQGLRLIYYSQIVNDFQKGDIAEGYSVSREKKESFPLTVTSAQKNPTAFYLCASWNGDRGSYEQYFGPGTRLTVT.

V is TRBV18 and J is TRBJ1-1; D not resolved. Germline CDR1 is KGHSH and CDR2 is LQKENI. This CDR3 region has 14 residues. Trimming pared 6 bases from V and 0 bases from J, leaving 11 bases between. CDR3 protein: CASSATEMNTEAFF. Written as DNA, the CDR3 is TGTGCCAGCTCGGCCACAGAGATGAACACTGAAGCTTTCTTT.

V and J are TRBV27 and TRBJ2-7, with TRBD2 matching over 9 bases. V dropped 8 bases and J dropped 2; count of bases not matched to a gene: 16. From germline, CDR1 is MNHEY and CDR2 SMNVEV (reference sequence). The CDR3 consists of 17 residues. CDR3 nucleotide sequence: TGTGCCAGCTGGACCCACCTCAGCGGGAGGCCAACCTACGAGCAGTACTTC. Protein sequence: CASWTHLSGRPTYEQYF.

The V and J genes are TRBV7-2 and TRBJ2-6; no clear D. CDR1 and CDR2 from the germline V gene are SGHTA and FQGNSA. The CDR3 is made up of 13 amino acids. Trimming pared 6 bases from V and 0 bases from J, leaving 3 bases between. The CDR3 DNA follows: TGTGCCAGCAGGCGCTCTGGGGCCAACGTCCTGACTTTC. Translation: CASRRSGANVLTF. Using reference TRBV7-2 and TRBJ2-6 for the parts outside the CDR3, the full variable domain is GAGVSQSPSNKVTEKGKDVELRCDPISGHTALYWYRQSLGQGLEFLIYFQGNSAPDKSGLPSDRFSAERTGGSVSTLTIQRTQQEDSAVYLCASRRSGANVLTFGAGSRLTVL.

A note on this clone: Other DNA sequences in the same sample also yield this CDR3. CDR3: CASSLGGDTEAFF. CDR3 DNA sequence: TGTGCCAGCAGTTTGGGGGGGGACACTGAAGCTTTCTTT. The gene calls are TRBV27 and TRBJ1-1; D perhaps matches TRBD1 (5 bases). V shed 3 bases and J shed 3 bases, with 8 bases lying between them. Per germline, CDR1 MNHEY and CDR2 SMNVEV (reference sequence). This CDR3 comprises 13 residues.

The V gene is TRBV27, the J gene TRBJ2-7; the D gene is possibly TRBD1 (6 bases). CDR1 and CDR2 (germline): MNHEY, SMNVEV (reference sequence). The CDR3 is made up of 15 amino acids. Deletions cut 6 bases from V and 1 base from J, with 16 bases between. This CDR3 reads CASSFASTGSYEQYF. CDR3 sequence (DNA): TGTGCCAGCAGCTTCGCCTCGACAGGATCCTACGAGCAGTACTTC.

CDR3 protein: CASSPNWVGAFF. The CDR3 DNA reads TGTGCCAGCAGCCCGAACTGGGTGGGCGCTTTCTTT. V and J are TRBV14 and TRBJ1-1, with no clear D. CDR1 is SGHDN, CDR2 FVKESK, per germline. The V and J ends lost 4 bases and 11 bases respectively, with 14 bases between them. The CDR3 is made up of 12 amino acids. The whole variable domain, remainder taken from reference TRBV14 and TRBJ1-1, is EAGVTQFPSHSVIEKGQTVTLRCDPISGHDNLYWYRRVMGKEIKFLLHFVKESKQDESGMPNNRFLAERTGGTYSTLKVQPAELEDSGVYFCASSPNWVGAFFGQGTRLTVV.

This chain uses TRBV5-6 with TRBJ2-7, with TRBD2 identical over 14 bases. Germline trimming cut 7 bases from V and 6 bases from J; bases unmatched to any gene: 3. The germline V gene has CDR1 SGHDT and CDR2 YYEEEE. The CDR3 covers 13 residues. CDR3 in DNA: TGTGCCAGCGAGGGACTAGCGGGAGCCGAGCAGTACTTC. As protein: CASEGLAGAEQYF.

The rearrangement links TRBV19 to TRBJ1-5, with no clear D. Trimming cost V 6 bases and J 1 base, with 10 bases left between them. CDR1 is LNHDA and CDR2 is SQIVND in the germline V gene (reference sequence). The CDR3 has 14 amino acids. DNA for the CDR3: TGTGCCAGTAGCCCCCCGGGAAGCAATCAGCCCCAGCATTTT. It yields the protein CASSPPGSNQPQHF.

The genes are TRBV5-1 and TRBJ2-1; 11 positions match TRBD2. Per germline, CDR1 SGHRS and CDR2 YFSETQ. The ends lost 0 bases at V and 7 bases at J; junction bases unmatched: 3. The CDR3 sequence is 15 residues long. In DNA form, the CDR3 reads TGCGCCAGCAGCTTGGAGGCTAGCGGGAGGAATGAGCAGTTCTTC. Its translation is CASSLEASGRNEQFF.

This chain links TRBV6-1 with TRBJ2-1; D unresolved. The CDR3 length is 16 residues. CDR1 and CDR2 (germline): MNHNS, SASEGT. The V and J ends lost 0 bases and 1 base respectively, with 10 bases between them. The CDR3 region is CASSEAHRRSYNEQFF. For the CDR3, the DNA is TGTGCCAGCAGTGAAGCGCATCGGAGATCCTACAATGAGCAGTTCTTC.

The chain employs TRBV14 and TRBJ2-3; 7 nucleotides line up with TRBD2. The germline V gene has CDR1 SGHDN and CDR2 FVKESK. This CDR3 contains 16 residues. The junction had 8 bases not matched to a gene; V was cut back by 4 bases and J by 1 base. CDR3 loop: CASSPLAGVGTDTQYF. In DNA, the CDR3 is TGTGCCAGCAGCCCACTGGCGGGAGTGGGCACAGATACGCAGTATTTT.

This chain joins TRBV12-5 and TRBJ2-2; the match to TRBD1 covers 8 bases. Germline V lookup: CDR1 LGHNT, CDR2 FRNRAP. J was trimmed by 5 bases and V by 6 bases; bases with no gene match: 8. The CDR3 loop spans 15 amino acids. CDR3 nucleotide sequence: TGTGCTAGTGGGGGCCGGACAGGGCGGACCGGGGAGCTGTTTTTT. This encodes CASGGRTGRTGELFF.

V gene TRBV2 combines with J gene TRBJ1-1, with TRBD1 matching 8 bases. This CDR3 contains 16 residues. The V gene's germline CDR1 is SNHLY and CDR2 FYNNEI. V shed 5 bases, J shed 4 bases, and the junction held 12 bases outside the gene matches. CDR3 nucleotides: TGTGCCAGCAGTCCTACAGGGGGTGGGGTGGGCACTGAAGCTTTCTTT. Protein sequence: CASSPTGGGVGTEAFF.

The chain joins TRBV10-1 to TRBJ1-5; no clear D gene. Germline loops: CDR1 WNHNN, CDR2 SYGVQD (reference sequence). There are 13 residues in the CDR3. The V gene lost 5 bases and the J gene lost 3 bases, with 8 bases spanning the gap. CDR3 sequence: CASSSGHNQPQHF. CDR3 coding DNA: TGCGCCAGCAGTTCAGGTCACAATCAGCCCCAGCATTTT.

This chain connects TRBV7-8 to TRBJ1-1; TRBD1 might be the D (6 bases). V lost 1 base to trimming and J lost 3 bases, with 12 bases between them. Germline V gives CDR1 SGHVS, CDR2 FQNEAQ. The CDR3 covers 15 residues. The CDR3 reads CASSLGFRGDTEAFF. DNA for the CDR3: TGTGCCAGCAGCTTAGGTTTCAGGGGTGACACTGAAGCTTTCTTT. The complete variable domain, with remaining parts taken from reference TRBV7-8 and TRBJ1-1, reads GAGVSQSPRYKVAKRGQDVALRCDPISGHVSLFWYQQALGQGPEFLTYFQNEAQLDKSGLPSDRFFAERPEGSVSTLKIQRTQQEDSAVYLCASSLGFRGDTEAFFGQGTRLTVV.

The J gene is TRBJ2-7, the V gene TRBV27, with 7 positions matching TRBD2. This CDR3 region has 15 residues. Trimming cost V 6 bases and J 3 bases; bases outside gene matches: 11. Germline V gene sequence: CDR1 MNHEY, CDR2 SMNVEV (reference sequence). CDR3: CASSHHRDYIYEQYF. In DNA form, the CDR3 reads TGTGCCAGCAGCCACCACCGGGACTATATCTACGAGCAGTACTTC.

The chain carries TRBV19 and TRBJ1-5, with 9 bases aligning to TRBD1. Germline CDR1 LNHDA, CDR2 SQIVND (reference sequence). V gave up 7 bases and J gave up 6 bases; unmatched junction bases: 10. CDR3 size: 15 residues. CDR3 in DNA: TGTGCCAGTACCCGGAACAGGGGGCTGGGTCAGCCCCAGCATTTT. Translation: CASTRNRGLGQPQHF. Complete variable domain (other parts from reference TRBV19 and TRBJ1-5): DGGITQSPKYLFRKEGQNVTLSCEQNLNHDAMYWYRQDPGQGLRLIYYSQIVNDFQKGDIAEGYSVSREKKESFPLTVTSAQKNPTAFYLCASTRNRGLGQPQHFGDGTRLSIL.

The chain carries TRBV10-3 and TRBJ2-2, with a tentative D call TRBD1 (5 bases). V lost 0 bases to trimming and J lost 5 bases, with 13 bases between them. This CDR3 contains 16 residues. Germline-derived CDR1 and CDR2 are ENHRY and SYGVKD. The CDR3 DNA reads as TGTGCCATCAGTGAGTCTGGAGTAGACAGTACCGGGGAGCTGTTTTTT. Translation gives CAISESGVDSTGELFF.

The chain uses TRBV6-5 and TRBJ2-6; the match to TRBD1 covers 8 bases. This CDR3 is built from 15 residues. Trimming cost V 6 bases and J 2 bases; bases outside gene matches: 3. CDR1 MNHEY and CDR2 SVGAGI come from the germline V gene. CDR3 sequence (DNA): TGTGCCAGCAGATTACAGGGGGCTGGGGCCAACGTCCTGACTTTC. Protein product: CASRLQGAGANVLTF.

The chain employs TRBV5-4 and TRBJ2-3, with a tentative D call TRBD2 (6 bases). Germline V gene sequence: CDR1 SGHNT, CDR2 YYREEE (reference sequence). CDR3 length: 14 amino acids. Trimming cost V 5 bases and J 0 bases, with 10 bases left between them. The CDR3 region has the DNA TGTGCCAGCAGAGGGACTCTTAGCACAGATACGCAGTATTTT. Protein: CASRGTLSTDTQYF. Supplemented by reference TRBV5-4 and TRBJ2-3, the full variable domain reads ETGVTQSPTHLIKTRGQQVTLRCSSQSGHNTVSWYQQALGQGPQFIFQYYREEENGRGNFPPRFSGLQFPNYSSELNVNALELDDSALYLCASRGTLSTDTQYFGPGTRLTVL.

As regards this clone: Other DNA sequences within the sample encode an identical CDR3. CDR3 coding DNA: TGTGCCACCAGCAGCCGGACAGAGGCGAACACCGGGGAGCTGTTTTTT. Translated, it gives CATSSRTEANTGELFF. J is TRBJ2-2 and V is TRBV15, with D perhaps matching TRBD1 (6 bases). The CDR3 length is 16 residues. V shed 3 bases and J shed 0 bases, with 11 bases lying between them. The germline CDR1 and CDR2 sequences are LNHNV and YYDKDF (reference sequence).

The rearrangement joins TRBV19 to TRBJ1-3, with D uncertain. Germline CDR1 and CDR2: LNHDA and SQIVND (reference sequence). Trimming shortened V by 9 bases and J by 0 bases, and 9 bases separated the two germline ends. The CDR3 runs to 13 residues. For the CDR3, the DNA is TGTGCCAGAGAGCGCGCCTCTGGAAACACCATATATTTT. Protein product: CARERASGNTIYF.

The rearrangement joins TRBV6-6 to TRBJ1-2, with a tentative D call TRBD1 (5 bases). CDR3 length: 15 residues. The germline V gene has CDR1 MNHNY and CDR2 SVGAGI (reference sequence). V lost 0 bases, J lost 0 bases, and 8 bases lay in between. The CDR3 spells CASSYSDRTNYGYTF. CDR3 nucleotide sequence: TGTGCCAGCAGTTACTCTGACAGAACTAACTATGGCTACACCTTC.

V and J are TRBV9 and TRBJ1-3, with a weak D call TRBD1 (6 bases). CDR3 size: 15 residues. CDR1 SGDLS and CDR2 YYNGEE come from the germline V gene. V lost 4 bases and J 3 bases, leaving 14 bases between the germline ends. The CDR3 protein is CASSSPGVIGNTIYF. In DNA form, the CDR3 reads TGTGCCAGCAGCTCGCCAGGGGTAATTGGAAACACCATATATTTT.

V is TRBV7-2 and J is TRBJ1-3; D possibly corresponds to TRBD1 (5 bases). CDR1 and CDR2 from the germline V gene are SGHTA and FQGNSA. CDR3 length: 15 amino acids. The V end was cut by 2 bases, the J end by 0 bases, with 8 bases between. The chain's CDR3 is CASSLQGSSGNTIYF. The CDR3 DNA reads TGTGCCAGCAGCTTACAGGGTTCCTCTGGAAACACCATATATTTT.

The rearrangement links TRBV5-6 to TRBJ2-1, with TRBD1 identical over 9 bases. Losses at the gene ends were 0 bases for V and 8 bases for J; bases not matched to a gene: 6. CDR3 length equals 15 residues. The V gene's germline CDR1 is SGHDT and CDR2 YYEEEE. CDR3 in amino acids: CASSLATGGRDEQFF. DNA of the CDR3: TGTGCCAGCAGCTTGGCGACAGGGGGACGAGATGAGCAGTTCTTC.

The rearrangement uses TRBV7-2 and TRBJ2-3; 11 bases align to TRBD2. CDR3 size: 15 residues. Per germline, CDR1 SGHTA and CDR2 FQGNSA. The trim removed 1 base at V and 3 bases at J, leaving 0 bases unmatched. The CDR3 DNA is TGTGCCAGCAGCTTAGGACTAGCGGGAACAGATACGCAGTATTTT. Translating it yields CASSLGLAGTDTQYF.

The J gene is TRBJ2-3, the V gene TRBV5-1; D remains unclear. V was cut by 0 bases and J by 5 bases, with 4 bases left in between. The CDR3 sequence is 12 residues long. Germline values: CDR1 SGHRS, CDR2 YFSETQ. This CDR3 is CASSLGLDTQYF. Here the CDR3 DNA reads TGCGCCAGCAGCTTGGGACTAGATACGCAGTATTTT.